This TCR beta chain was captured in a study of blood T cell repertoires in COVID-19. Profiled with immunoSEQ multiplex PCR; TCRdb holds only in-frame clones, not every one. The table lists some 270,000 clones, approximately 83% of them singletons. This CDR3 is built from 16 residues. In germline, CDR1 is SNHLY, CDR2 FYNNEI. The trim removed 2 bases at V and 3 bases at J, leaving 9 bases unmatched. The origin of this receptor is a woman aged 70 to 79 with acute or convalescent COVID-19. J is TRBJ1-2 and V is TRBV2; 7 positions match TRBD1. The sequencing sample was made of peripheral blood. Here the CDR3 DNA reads TGTGCCAGCAGTGAACCAAGACAGGGTCGGGACTATGGCTACACCTTC. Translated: CASSEPRQGRDYGYTF.